This paragraph reports one TCR beta chain. The antigen is unknown. This sequence may be a read error, since a much larger clone differs from it by one base. This sample was included in a study of glioma-infiltrating T cells. Study observations and caveats: Above-expected tissue-blood divergence occurred in all gliomas, most in low-grade ones. CDR3 overlap between tissue and blood was very small.

The CDR3 has 11 amino acids. Trimming removed 6 bases from V and 10 bases from J, with 10 bases in between. Germline CDR1 is SNHLY and CDR2 is FYNNEI. The iRepertoire nested amplicon-rescue multiplex PCR amplified TCR alpha and beta CDR3s from RNA. For one-step reverse transcription and amplification, about 85-400 ng of tissue mRNA or PBMC total RNA was used. TCRdb fed the multiplex PCR reads into MiXCR, producing one record per CDR3 protein. Of under 200,000 distinct CDR3 sequences in the sample, about 40% were seen once. Sequenced sample: glioma tissue, nonneoplastic brain tissue, or PBMCs (not recorded which). The V call is TRBV2, the J call TRBJ2-1; D unclear. The receptor was derived from a human donor with low-grade glioma or glioblastoma, undergoing nonglioma brain surgery, or in good health (not recorded which). The CDR3 spells CASSEHEEQFF. The CDR3 DNA reads as TGTGCCAGCAGCGAACATGAAGAGCAGTTCTTC.